One TCR beta chain is described in this entry. Its antigen is still unknown. These data come from a study of long-term antiretroviral therapy in people with HIV. Study outcomes and limitations: Within the repertoire, clones expanded before ART were dominant at all time points. No data on ART adherence, viral resistance or therapy changes.

Running of the v3.0 immunoSEQ assay took place at survey level. Target depth was about 40,000-50,000 T-cell genomes per sample. The assay was immunoSEQ multiplex PCR, and TCRdb's table has in-frame clones only and misses some. The table lists 14,000 or so clones, around 80% of them singletons. Every one of the donors gave at least one pre-ART PBMC sample and at least two post-ART PBMC samples. The germline gives CDR1 SGHTA, CDR2 FQGNSA. The germline V and J ends were trimmed by 2 bases and 1 base, with 17 bases remaining between them. The CDR3 totals 18 residues. The rearrangement joins TRBV7-2 to TRBJ2-2; maybe TRBD2 (6 bases). This receptor was identified in a young man with HIV. The input for sequencing was unsorted PBMCs, taken 0.4 years after starting antiretroviral therapy. CDR3 DNA sequence: TGTGCCAGCAGCTTATCGATGGGGACTGCCTTGAACACCGGGGAGCTGTTTTTT. This translates into CASSLSMGTALNTGELFF.